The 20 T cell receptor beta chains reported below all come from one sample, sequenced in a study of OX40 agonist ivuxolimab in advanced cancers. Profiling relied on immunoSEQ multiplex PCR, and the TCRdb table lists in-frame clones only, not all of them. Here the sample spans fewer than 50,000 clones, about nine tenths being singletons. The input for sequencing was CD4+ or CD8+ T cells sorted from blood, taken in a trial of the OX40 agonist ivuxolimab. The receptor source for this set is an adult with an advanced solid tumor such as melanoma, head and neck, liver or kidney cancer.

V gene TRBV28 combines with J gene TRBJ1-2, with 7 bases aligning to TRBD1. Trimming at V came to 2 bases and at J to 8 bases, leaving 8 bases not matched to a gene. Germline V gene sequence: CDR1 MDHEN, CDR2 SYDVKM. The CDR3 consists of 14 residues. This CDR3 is CASSLGRGVPGYTF. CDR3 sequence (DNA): TGTGCCAGCAGTTTAGGCAGGGGGGTTCCGGGCTACACCTTC.

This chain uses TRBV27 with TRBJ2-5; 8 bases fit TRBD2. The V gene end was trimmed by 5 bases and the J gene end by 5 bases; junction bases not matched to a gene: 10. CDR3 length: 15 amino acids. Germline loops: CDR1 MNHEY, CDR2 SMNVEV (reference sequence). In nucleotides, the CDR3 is TGTGCCAGCAGTCCTACTAGCGGAGGATTGGAGACCCAGTACTTC. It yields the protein CASSPTSGGLETQYF.

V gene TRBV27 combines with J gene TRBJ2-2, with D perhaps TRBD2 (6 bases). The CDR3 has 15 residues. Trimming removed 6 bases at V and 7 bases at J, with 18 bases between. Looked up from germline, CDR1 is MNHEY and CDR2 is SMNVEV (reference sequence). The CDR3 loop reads CASSAGPSGVGELFF. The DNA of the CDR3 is TGTGCCAGCAGCGCCGGGCCTTCGGGGGTCGGGGAGCTGTTTTTT.

The CDR3 nucleotides are TGTGCCAGCACCAATCTTTCACCGGGAGTCCTAAAGGAGTACGAGCAGTACTTC. This codes for CASTNLSPGVLKEYEQYF. The chain has TRBV5-6 and TRBJ2-7; weak D call: TRBD2 (6 bases). CDR1 and CDR2 from the germline V gene are SGHDT and YYEEEE. This CDR3 has 18 residues. Trimming shortened V by 6 bases and J by 4 bases, and 29 bases separated the two germline ends.

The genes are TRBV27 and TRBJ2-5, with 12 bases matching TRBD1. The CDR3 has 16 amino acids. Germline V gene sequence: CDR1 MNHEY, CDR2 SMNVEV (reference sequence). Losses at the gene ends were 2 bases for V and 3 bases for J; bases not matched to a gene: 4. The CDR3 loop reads CASSLTGTGGKETQYF. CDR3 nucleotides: TGTGCCAGCAGTTTAACCGGGACAGGGGGCAAAGAGACCCAGTACTTC.

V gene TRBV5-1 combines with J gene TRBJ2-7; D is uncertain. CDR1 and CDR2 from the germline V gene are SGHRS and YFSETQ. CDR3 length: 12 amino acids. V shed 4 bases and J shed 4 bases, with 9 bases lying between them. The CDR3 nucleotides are TGCGCCAGCAGCCATGCTTCTTACGAGCAGTACTTC. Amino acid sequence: CASSHASYEQYF.

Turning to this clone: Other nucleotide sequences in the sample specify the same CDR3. CDR3 amino acids: CASSLAQGTDNEQFF. In DNA form, the CDR3 reads TGTGCCAGCAGCTTAGCCCAGGGTACCGACAATGAGCAGTTCTTC. The rearrangement uses TRBV7-9 and TRBJ2-1; D is possibly TRBD1 (5 bases). The CDR3 length is 15 residues. V gave up 0 bases and J gave up 5 bases, with 11 bases separating them. Per germline, CDR1 SEHNR and CDR2 FQNEAQ (reference sequence).

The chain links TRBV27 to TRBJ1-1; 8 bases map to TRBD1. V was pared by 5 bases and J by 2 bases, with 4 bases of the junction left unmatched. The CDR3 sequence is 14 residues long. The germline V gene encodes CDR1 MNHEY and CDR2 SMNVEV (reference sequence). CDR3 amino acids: CASSPGQVNTEAFF. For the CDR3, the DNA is TGTGCCAGCAGTCCGGGACAGGTTAACACTGAAGCTTTCTTT.

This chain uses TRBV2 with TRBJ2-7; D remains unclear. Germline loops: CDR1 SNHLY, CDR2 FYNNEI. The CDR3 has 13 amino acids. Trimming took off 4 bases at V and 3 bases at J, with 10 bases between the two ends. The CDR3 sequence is CASSATPRYEQYF. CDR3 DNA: TGTGCCAGCAGTGCGACCCCTCGCTACGAGCAGTACTTC.

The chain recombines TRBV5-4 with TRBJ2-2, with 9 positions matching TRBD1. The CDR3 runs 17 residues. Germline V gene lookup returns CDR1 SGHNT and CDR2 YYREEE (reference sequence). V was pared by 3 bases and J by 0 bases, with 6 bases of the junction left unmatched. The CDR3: CASSSKRQGANTGELFF. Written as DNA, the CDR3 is TGTGCCAGCAGCTCGAAACGACAGGGGGCGAACACCGGGGAGCTGTTTTTT.

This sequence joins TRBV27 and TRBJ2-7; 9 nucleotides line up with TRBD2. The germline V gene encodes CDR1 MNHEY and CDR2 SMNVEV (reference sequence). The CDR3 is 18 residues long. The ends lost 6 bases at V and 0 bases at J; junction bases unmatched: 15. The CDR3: CASRPRSGLAKNSYEQYF. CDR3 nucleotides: TGTGCCAGCAGACCTCGATCAGGACTAGCGAAAAACTCCTACGAGCAGTACTTC.

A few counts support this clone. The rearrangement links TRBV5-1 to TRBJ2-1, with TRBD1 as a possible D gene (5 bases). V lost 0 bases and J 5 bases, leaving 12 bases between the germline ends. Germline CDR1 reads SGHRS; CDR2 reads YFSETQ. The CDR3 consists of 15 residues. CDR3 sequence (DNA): TGCGCCAGCAGCTTGGACAGGTTTAACAACAATGAGCAGTTCTTC. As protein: CASSLDRFNNNEQFF.

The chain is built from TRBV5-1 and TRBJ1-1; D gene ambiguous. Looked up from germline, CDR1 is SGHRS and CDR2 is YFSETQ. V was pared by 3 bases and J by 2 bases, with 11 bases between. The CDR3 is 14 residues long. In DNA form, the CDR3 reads TGCGCCAGCAGCTCCAAAGCAGGCAACACTGAAGCTTTCTTT. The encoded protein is CASSSKAGNTEAFF.

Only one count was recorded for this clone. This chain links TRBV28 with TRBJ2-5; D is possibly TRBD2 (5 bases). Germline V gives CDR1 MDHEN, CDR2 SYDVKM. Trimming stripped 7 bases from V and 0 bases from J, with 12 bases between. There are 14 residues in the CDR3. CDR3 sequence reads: CASIRERYQETQYF. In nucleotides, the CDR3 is TGTGCCAGCATAAGAGAGCGGTACCAAGAGACCCAGTACTTC.

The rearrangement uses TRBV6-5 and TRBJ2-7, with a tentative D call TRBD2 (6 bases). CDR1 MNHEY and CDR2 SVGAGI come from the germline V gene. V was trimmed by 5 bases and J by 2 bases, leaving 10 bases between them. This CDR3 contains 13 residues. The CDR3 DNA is TGTGCCAGCAGTGATTGGGGGGCCTACGAGCAGTACTTC. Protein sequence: CASSDWGAYEQYF.

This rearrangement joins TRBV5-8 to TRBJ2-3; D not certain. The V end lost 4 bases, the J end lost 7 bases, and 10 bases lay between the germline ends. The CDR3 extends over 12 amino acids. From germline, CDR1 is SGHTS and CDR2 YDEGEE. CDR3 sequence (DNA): TGTGCCAGCAGCCTCCGGTGGAATACGCAGTATTTT. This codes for CASSLRWNTQYF.

CDR3 protein: CASRYNTDTQYF. CDR3 DNA sequence: TGCGCCAGCAGATATAACACAGATACGCAGTATTTT. The chain employs TRBV5-1 and TRBJ2-3; D gene uncertain. The length of the CDR3 is 12 residues. V gave up 5 bases and J gave up 2 bases, with 6 bases separating them. Per germline, CDR1 SGHRS and CDR2 YFSETQ.

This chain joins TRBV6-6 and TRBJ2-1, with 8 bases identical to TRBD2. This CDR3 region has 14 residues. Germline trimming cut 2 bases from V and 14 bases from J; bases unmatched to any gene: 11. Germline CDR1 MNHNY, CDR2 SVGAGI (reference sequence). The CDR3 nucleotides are TGTGCCAGCAGTTACGCTAGCGGGTCCCTCGGGGAGTTCTTC. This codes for CASSYASGSLGEFF.

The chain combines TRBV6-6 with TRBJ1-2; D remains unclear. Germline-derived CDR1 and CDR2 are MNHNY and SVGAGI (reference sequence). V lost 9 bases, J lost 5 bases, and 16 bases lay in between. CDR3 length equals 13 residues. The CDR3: CASGDGPRYGYTF. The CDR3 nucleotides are TGTGCCAGTGGGGATGGGCCGAGGTATGGCTACACCTTC.

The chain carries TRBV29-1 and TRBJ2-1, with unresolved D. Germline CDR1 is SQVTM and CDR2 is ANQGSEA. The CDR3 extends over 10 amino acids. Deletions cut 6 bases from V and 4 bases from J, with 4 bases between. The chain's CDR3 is CSVDYNEQFF. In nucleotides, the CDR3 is TGCAGCGTCGATTACAATGAGCAGTTCTTC.